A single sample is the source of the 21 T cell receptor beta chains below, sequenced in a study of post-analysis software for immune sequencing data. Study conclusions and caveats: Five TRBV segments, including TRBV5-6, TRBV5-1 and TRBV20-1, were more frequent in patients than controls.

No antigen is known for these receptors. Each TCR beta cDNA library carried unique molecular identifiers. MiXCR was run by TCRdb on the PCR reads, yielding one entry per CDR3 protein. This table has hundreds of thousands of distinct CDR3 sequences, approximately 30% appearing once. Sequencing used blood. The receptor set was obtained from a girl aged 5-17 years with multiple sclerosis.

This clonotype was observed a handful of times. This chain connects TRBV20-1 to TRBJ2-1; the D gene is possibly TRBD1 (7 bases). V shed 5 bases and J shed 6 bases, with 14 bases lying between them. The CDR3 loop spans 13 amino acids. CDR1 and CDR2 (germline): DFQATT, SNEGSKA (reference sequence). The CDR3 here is CSAGRDSFNEQFF. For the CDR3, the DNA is TGCAGTGCTGGGCGGGACAGCTTCAATGAGCAGTTCTTC.

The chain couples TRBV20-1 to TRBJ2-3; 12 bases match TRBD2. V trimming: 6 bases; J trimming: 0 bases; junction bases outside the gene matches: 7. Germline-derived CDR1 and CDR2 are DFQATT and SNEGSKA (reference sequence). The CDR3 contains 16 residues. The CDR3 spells CSARTSGATSTDTQYF. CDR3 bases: TGCAGTGCCCGGACTAGCGGGGCGACTAGCACAGATACGCAGTATTTT.

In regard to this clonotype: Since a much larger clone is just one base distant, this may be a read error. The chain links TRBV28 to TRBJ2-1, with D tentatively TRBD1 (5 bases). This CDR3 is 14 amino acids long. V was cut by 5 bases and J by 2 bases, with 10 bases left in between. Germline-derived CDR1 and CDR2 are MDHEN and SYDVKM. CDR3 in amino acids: CASSPDKAYNEQFF. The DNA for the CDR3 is TGTGCCAGCAGTCCGGACAAGGCCTACAATGAGCAGTTCTTC.

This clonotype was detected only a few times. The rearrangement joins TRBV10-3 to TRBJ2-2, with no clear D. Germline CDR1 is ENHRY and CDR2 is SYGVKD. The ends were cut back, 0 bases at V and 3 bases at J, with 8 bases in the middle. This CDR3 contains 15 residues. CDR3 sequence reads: CAISESGLHTGELFF. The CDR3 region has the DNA TGTGCCATCAGTGAGTCCGGGCTACACACCGGGGAGCTGTTTTTT.

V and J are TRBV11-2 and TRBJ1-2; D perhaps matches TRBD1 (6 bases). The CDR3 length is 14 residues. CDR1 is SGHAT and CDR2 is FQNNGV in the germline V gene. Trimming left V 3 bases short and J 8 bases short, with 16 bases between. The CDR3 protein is CASSFNRDIEGYTF. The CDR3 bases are TGTGCCAGCAGCTTTAATCGGGACATCGAGGGCTACACCTTC.

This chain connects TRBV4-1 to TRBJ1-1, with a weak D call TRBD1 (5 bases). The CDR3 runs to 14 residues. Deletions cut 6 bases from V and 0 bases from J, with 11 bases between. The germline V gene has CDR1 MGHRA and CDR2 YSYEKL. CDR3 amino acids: CASRTIGVNTEAFF. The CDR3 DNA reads TGCGCCAGCAGAACCATAGGGGTGAACACTGAAGCTTTCTTT.

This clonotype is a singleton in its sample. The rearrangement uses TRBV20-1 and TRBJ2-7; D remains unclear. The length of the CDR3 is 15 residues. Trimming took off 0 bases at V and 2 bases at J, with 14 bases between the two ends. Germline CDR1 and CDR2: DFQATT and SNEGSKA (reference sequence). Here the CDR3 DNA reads TGCAGTGCTAGAGATCCGGACGAGAATCCCTACGAGCAGTACTTC. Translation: CSARDPDENPYEQYF.

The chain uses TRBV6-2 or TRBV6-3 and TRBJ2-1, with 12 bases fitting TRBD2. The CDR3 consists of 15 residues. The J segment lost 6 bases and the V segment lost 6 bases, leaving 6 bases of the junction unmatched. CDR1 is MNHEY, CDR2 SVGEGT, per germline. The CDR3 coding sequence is TGTGCCAGCAGCCTACTAGCGGGGGGAGGCAATGAGCAGTTCTTC. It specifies CASSLLAGGGNEQFF.

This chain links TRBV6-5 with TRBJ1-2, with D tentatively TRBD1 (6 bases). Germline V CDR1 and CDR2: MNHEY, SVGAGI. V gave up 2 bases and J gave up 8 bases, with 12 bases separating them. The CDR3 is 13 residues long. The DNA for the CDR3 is TGTGCCAGCAGTTACGAGGGGGGAGACGGCTACACCTTC. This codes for CASSYEGGDGYTF.

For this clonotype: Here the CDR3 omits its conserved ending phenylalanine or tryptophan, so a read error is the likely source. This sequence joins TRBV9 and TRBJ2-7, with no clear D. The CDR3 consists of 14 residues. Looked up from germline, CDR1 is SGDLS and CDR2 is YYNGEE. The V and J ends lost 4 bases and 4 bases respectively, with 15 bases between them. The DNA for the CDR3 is TGTGCCAGCAGCCTCTACAGCGAGGATTACGAGCAGTACTGC. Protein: CASSLYSEDYEQYC.

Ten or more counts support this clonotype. The CDR3: CASSQDPGAYEQYF. The CDR3 region has the DNA TGCGCCAGCAGCCAAGACCCCGGGGCCTACGAGCAGTACTTC. The chain joins TRBV4-3 to TRBJ2-7, with D possibly TRBD2 on 5 matching bases. The CDR3 covers 14 residues. CDR1 is LGHNA and CDR2 is YSLEER in the germline V gene. The V and J ends lost 0 bases and 2 bases respectively, with 8 bases between them.

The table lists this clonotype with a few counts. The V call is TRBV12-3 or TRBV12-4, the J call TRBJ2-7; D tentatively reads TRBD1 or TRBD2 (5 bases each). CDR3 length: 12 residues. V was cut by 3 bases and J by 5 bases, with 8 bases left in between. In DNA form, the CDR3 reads TGTGCCAGCAGTTTGGGGGTCGACGAGCAGTACTTC. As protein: CASSLGVDEQYF.

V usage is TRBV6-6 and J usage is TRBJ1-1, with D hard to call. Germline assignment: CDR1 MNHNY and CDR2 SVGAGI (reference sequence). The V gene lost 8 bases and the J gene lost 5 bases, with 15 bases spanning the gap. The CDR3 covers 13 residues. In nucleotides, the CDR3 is TGTGCCAGCCGAACCACCTCGGGGACTGAAGCTTTCTTT. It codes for CASRTTSGTEAFF.

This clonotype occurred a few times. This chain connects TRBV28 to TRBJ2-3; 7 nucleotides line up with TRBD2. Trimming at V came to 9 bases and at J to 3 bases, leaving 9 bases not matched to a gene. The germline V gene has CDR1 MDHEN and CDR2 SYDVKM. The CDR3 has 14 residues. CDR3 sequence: CASGSGGSTDTQYF. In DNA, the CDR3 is TGTGCCAGTGGTTCGGGCGGGAGTACAGATACGCAGTATTTT. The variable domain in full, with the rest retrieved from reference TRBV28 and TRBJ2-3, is DVKVTQSSRYLVKRTGEKVFLECVQDMDHENMFWYRQDPGLGLRLIYFSYDVKMKEKGDIPEGYSVSREKKERFSLILESASTNQTSMYLCASGSGGSTDTQYFGPGTRLTVL.

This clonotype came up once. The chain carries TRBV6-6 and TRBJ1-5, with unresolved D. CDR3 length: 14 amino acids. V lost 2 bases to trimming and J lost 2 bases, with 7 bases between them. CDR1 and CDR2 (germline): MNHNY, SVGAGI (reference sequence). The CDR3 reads CASSYGVGNQPQHF. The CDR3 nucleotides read TGTGCCAGCAGTTACGGGGTTGGCAATCAGCCCCAGCATTTT.

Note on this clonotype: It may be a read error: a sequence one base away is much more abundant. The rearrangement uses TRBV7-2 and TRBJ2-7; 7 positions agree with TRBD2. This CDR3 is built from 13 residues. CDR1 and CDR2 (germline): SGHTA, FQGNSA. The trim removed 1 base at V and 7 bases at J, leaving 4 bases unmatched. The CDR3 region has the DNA TGTGCCAGCAGCTTAGATTGGGGGGGTGAGCAGTACTTC. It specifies CASSLDWGGEQYF.

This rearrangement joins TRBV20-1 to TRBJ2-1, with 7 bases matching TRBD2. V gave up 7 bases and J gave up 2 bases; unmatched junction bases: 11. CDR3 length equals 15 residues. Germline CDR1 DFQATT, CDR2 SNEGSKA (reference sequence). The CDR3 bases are TGCAGTGTCAGGCCCCCGACTAGCCCCTACAATGAGCAGTTCTTC. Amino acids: CSVRPPTSPYNEQFF.

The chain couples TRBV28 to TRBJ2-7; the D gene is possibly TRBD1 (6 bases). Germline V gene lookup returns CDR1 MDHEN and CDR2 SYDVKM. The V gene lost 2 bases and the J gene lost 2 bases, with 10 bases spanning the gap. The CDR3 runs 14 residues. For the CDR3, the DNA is TGTGCCAGCAGTTTAGACAGGATACCCTACGAGCAGTACTTC. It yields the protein CASSLDRIPYEQYF.

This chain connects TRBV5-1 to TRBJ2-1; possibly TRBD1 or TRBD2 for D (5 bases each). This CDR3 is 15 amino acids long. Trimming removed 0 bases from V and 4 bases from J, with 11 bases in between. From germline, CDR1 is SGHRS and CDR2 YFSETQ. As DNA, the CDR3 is TGCGCCAGCAGCTTGGTTTCGGGACGTTACAATGAGCAGTTCTTC. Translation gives CASSLVSGRYNEQFF.

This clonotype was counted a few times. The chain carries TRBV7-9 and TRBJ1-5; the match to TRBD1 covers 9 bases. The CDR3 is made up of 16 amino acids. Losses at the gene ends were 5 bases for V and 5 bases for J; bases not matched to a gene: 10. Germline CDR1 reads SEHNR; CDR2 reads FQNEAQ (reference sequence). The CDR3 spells CASSRGGQGYYQPQHF. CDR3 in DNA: TGTGCCAGCAGCCGAGGGGGACAGGGTTACTATCAGCCCCAGCATTTT. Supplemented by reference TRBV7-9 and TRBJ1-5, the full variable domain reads DTGVSQNPRHKITKRGQNVTFRCDPISEHNRLYWYRQTLGQGPEFLTYFQNEAQLEKSRLLSDRFSAERPKGSFSTLEIQRTEQGDSAMYLCASSRGGQGYYQPQHFGDGTRLSIL.

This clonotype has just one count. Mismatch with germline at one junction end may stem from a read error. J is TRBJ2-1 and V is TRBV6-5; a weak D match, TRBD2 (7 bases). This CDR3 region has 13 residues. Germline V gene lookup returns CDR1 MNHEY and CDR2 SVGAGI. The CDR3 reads CTSSYRKGGLQFF. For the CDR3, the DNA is TGTACCAGCAGTTACCGAAAGGGGGGGCTGCAGTTCTTC.